This TCR beta chain was observed in a study of technical replicates of blood from a few donors. With V trimmed by 6 bases and J by 4 bases, 4 bases remained unmatched. Per the germline V gene, CDR1 is MNHNS and CDR2 is SASEGT. The length of the CDR3 is 13 residues. The protocol was immunoSEQ multiplex PCR, while the TCRdb copy is restricted to in-frame clones and leaves out a portion. Of about 63,000 clones in the sample, approximately 86% were seen once. V gene TRBV6-1 combines with J gene TRBJ1-1; the match to TRBD1 covers 8 bases. Sequenced: PBMCs. The sequence came from a human donor in good health. Some clones in this sample may be carry-over from other donors' samples. CDR3 coding DNA: TGTGCCAGCAGGATCACAGGGGGCACTGAAGCTTTCTTT. The encoded protein is CASRITGGTEAFF.